This T cell receptor (beta chain) stems from a study of siplizumab effects on memory and regulatory T cells. CDR3 length: 18 amino acids. J gave up 4 bases and V 5 bases, and 16 bases lay outside the gene matches. Germline V gene sequence: CDR1 SGHAT, CDR2 FQNNGV. Profiled with immunoSEQ multiplex PCR; TCRdb holds only in-frame clones, not every one. The sample gives roughly 100,000 clones, roughly 92% of which show up once; about 1.1% is in the top ten. The sample taken for sequencing was CD4+ T cells sorted from blood. The receptor was isolated from a human donor in good health. The chain has TRBV11-2 and TRBJ2-7; the match to TRBD2 covers 11 bases. CDR3 region: CASSPRVSGRAVVYEQYF. As DNA, the CDR3 is TGTGCCAGCAGCCCCCGTGTTAGCGGGAGGGCCGTGGTATACGAGCAGTACTTC.